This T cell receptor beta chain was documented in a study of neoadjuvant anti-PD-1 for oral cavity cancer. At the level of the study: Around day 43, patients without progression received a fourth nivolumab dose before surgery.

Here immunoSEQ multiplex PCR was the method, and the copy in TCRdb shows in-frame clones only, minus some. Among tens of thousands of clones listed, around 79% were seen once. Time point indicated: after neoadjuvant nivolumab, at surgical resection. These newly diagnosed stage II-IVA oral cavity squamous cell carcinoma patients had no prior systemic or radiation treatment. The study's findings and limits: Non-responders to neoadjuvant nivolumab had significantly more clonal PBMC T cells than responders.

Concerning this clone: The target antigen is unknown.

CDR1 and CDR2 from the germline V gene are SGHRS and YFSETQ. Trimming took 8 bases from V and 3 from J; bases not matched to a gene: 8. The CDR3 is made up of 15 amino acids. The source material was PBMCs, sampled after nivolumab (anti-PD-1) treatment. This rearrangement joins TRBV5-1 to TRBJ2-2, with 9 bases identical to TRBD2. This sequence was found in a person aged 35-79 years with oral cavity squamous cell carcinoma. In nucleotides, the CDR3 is TGCGCCAGTCACAATAGCGGGAGTCACACCGGGGAGCTGTTTTTT. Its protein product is CASHNSGSHTGELFF.